A selection of T cell receptor beta chains follows, all from one sample in a study of cytomegalovirus exposure and HLA in healthy donors. Using immunoSEQ multiplex PCR, the repertoire was profiled, and TCRdb retains in-frame clones only, with some absent. The table shows 110,000 or so clones, with about 72% occurring only once. The sequenced sample was PBMCs. All receptors come from a man over 45 in good health and CMV-seropositive. Each CDR3 is given with its conserved first and last residue. A D gene is named only where the DNA matches it firmly. Size is stated for part of the rows, as once, few or many counts, or as a class when the clone is expanded.

D: TRBD2; V: TRBV29-1; J: TRBJ2-5; size: few; CDR3: CSAIWGGLGEQYF; DNA: TGCAGCGCCATTTGGGGAGGGCTAGGGGAGCAGTACTTC
D: .; V: TRBV5-8; J: TRBJ1-2; size: once; CDR3: CASRRVPTNYGYTF; DNA: TGTGCCAGCCGCAGGGTCCCCACTAACTATGGCTACACCTTC
D: .; V: TRBV7-2; J: TRBJ1-5; size: few; CDR3: CASSKRYTGDQPQHF; DNA: TGTGCCAGCAGCAAGAGGTATACCGGCGATCAGCCCCAGCATTTT
D: .; V: TRBV5-5; J: TRBJ2-2; size: .; CDR3: CASSSLNTGELFF; DNA: TGTGCCAGCAGCTCCCTTAACACCGGGGAGCTGTTTTTT
D: TRBD2; V: TRBV19; J: TRBJ2-5; size: .; CDR3: CASSIEGRSGGPYQETQYF; DNA: TGTGCCAGTAGTATAGAGGGGAGGAGCGGGGGGCCTTACCAAGAGACCCAGTACTTC
D: .; V: TRBV6-5; J: TRBJ2-7; size: .; CDR3: CASNVRGKTYEQYF; DNA: TGTGCCAGCAACGTACGAGGGAAAACCTACGAGCAGTACTTC
D: .; V: TRBV30; J: TRBJ2-1; size: .; CDR3: CAWRDRQEQFF; DNA: TGTGCCTGGAGGGACAGACAGGAGCAGTTCTTC
D: TRBD1; V: TRBV7-8; J: TRBJ2-1; size: .; CDR3: CASTYGQGRDEQFF; DNA: TGTGCCAGCACCTACGGACAGGGTAGAGATGAGCAGTTCTTC
D: .; V: TRBV7-9; J: TRBJ2-5; size: .; CDR3: CASSLVGLPQETQYF; DNA: TGTGCCAGCAGCTTAGTGGGACTTCCTCAAGAGACCCAGTACTTC
D: .; V: TRBV19; J: TRBJ2-5; size: .; CDR3: CASSIGQAPRETQYF; DNA: TGTGCCAGTAGTATAGGACAGGCGCCGAGGGAGACCCAGTACTTC
D: .; V: TRBV5-5; J: TRBJ2-7; size: once; CDR3: CASSLEPGPQSEQYF; DNA: TGTGCCAGCAGCTTGGAGCCAGGGCCTCAGAGCGAGCAGTACTTC
D: TRBD1; V: TRBV7-2; J: TRBJ1-2; size: .; CDR3: CASSLDTGTAPYGYTF; DNA: TGTGCCAGCAGCTTAGACACCGGGACAGCGCCATATGGCTACACCTTC
D: .; V: TRBV6-6; J: TRBJ1-5; size: .; CDR3: CASSPTDYSNQPQHF; DNA: TGTGCCAGCAGCCCAACTGACTATAGCAATCAGCCCCAGCATTTT
D: .; V: TRBV6-1; J: TRBJ2-1; size: .; CDR3: CASQHPSYNEQFF; DNA: TGTGCCAGCCAACACCCGTCCTACAATGAGCAGTTCTTC
D: .; V: TRBV30; J: TRBJ1-1; size: few; CDR3: CAWSLNRWTEAFF; DNA: TGTGCCTGGAGCCTAAATCGGTGGACTGAAGCTTTCTTT
D: .; V: TRBV28; J: TRBJ1-2; size: .; CDR3: CASTGNYGYTF; DNA: TGTGCCAGCACAGGGAACTATGGCTACACCTTC
D: TRBD1; V: TRBV5-1; J: TRBJ2-2; size: .; CDR3: CASSWLTGGTGELFF; DNA: TGCGCCAGCAGCTGGCTGACAGGGGGCACCGGGGAGCTGTTTTTT
D: TRBD2; V: TRBV6-5; J: TRBJ2-7; size: .; CDR3: CASIGLAGDQYEQYF; DNA: TGTGCCAGCATTGGACTAGCGGGAGATCAGTACGAGCAGTACTTC
D: .; V: TRBV4-1; J: TRBJ1-1; size: .; CDR3: CASSAQTGRTEAFF; DNA: TGCGCCAGCAGCGCGCAAACAGGGCGCACTGAAGCTTTCTTT
D: .; V: TRBV10-3; J: TRBJ2-2; size: few; CDR3: CAISEGSTGSIGELFF; DNA: TGTGCCATCAGTGAGGGGTCGACCGGGTCTATCGGGGAGCTGTTTTTT
D: .; V: TRBV4-1; J: TRBJ1-3; size: .; CDR3: CASSQDLSGAGNTIYF; DNA: TGCGCCAGCAGCCAAGATTTGTCAGGGGCCGGAAACACCATATATTTT
D: .; V: TRBV18; J: TRBJ1-1; size: .; CDR3: CASSPSGAEAFF; DNA: TGTGCCAGCTCCCCGTCGGGGGCTGAAGCTTTCTTT
D: .; V: TRBV7-2; J: TRBJ1-1; size: few; CDR3: CASSYRRMNTEAFF; DNA: TGTGCCAGCAGCTACAGGAGAATGAACACTGAAGCTTTCTTT
D: .; V: TRBV13; J: TRBJ1-2; size: .; CDR3: CASSSNTGTQPARGYTF; DNA: TGTGCCAGCAGCTCGAACACCGGGACACAACCCGCGCGGGGCTACACCTTC
D: .; V: TRBV25-1; J: TRBJ2-7; size: .; CDR3: CATLDRRAYEQYF; DNA: TGTGCCACCCTAGACCGGCGAGCCTACGAGCAGTACTTC
D: TRBD2; V: TRBV5-4; J: TRBJ2-5; size: .; CDR3: CASSLPEGTSGRYYQETQYF; DNA: TGTGCCAGCAGCTTGCCGGAGGGGACTAGCGGGAGGTATTACCAAGAGACCCAGTACTTC